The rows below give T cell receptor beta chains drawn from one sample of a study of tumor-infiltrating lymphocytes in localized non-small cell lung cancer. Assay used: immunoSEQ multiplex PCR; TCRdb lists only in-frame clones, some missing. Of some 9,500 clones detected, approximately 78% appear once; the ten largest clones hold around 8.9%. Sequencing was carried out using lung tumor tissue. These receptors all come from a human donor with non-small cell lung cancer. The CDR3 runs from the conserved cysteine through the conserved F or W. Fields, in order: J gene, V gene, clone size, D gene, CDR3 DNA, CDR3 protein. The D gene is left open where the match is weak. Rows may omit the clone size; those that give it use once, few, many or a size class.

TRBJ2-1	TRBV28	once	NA	TGTGCCAGCAGACGAAGGACTACCTCCAGCTCCTATGAGCAGTTCTTC	CASRRRTTSSSYEQFF
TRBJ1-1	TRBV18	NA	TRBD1	TGTGCCAGCTCACCCGGGACAGGGAACACTGAAGCTTTCTTT	CASSPGTGNTEAFF
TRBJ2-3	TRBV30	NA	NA	TGTGCCTGGTCCCGTTGGCCCAGCACAGATACGCAGTATTTT	CAWSRWPSTDTQYF
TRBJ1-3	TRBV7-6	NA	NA	TGTGCCAGCAGCTTAAATGCAGGAAACACCATATATTTT	CASSLNAGNTIYF
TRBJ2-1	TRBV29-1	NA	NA	TGCAGCGTGCAGGTACCCTACAATGAGCAGTTCTTC	CSVQVPYNEQFF
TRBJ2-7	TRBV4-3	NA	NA	TGCGCCAGCAGCCAAGCCGGGAGTACCTACGAGCAGTACTTC	CASSQAGSTYEQYF
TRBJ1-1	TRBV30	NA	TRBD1	TGTGCCTGGGGGCTGGGACAGGTGAACACTGAAGCTTTCTTT	CAWGLGQVNTEAFF
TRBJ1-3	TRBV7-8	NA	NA	TGTGCCAGCAGTTTAGCGGAGATAATGGGAAACACCATATATTTT	CASSLAEIMGNTIYF
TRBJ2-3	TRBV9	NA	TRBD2	TGTGCCAGCACCGGACTAGACGGGCCCGATACGCAGTATTTT	CASTGLDGPDTQYF
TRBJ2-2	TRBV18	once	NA	TGTGCCAGCCGACCCGCGGTCAACACCGGGGAGCTGTTTTTT	CASRPAVNTGELFF
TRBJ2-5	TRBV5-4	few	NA	TGTGCCAGCAGCTCGGGGCCCAGCGGGCAAGAGACCCAGTACTTC	CASSSGPSGQETQYF
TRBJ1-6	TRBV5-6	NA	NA	TGTGCCAGCAGCTTACGGCAGGGGAGGGATTCACCCCTCCACTTT	CASSLRQGRDSPLHF
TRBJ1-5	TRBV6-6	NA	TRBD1	TGTGCCAGCAGCCAGGGGGACCAGCCCCAGCATTTT	CASSQGDQPQHF
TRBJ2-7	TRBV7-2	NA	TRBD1	TGTGCCAGCAGCTCGGGACAGGGGGTATTCTACGAGCAGTACTTC	CASSSGQGVFYEQYF
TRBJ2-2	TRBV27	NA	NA	TGTGCCAGCAGTTTCTACACCGGGGAGCTGTTTTTT	CASSFYTGELFF
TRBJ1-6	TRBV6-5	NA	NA	TGTGCCAGCAGTTCTACGACCTCACCCCTCCACTTT	CASSSTTSPLHF
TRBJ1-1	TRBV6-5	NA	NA	TGTGCCAGCAGCCGACCGGGACAGAACACTGAAGCTTTCTTT	CASSRPGQNTEAFF
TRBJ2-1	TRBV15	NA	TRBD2	TGTGCCACCAGCAGAGATCTGGTGCAGGAAGCGGGAGGGGGCCTAGGGGAGCAGTTCTTC	CATSRDLVQEAGGGLGEQFF
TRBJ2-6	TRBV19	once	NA	TGTGCCAGTAGTGTACAGGGTGTCGGGGGACCTTCTGGGGCCAACGTCCTGACTTTC	CASSVQGVGGPSGANVLTF
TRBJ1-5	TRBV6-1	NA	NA	TGTGCCAGCAGTGAAGCCCCAGTTTCTCCCACGAGCAATCAGCCCCAGCATTTT	CASSEAPVSPTSNQPQHF
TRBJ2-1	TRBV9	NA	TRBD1	TGTGCCAGCAGCACCCGCGCCCTCGGGTCAGGGGGATACAATGAGCAGTTCTTC	CASSTRALGSGGYNEQFF
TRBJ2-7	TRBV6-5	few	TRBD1	TGTGCCAGCAGGGGACCGGGACAGGGGTACGAGCAGTACTTC	CASRGPGQGYEQYF
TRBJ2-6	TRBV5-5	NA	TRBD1	TGTGCCAGCAGGCGGACAGGGAGTTATCCTGGGGCCAACGTCCTGACTTTC	CASRRTGSYPGANVLTF
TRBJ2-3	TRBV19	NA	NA	TGTGCCAGTAGTATAACCAAACTCACAGATACGCAGTATTTT	CASSITKLTDTQYF
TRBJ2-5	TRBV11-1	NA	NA	TGTGCCAGCAGCCGGGACGGAGGGGGAGAGACCCAGTACTTC	CASSRDGGGETQYF
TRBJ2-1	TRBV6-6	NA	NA	TGTGCCAGCAGTTACGATTTCTCTTTGAATGAGCAGTTCTTC	CASSYDFSLNEQFF
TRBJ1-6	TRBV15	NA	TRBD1	TGTGCCACCAGCAGAGAGTCGGCGGGACAGGGGAATTCACCCCTCCACTTT	CATSRESAGQGNSPLHF
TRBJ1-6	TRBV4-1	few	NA	TGCGCCAGCAGCCAAGAAGAGGGTAAGCGTTCACCCCTCCACTTT	CASSQEEGKRSPLHF
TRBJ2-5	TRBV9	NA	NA	TGTGCCAGCAGCGTAGGTCCCCAAGAGACCCAGTACTTC	CASSVGPQETQYF
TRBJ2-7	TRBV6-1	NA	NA	TGTGCCAGCAGTGAACGCCCCGCAGGGTACGAGCAGTACTTC	CASSERPAGYEQYF
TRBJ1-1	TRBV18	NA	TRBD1	TGTGCCAGCTCACCAACAGGGGAGGCTTTCTTT	CASSPTGEAFF
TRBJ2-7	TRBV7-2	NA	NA	TGTGCCAGCAGCTTACAACGGGGATCTAGGGAGCAGTACTTC	CASSLQRGSREQYF
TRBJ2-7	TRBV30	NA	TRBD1	TGTGCCTGGAGTGTGTCAGGGGGCTCCTACGAGCAGTACTTC	CAWSVSGGSYEQYF
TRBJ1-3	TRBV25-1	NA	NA	TGTGCCAGCAGTGAAGTTTCCGGGTTGGACACCATATATTTT	CASSEVSGLDTIYF
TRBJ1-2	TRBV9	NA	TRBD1	TGTGCCAGCAAACGGGACAGCGGGCTTTATGGCTACACCTTC	CASKRDSGLYGYTF
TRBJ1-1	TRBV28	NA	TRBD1	TGTGCCAGCAGTACAGGGGGCACTGAAGCTTTCTTT	CASSTGGTEAFF
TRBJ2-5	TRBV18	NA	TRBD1	TGTGCCAGCTCAAGACAGGGTGGAGAGACCCAGTACTTC	CASSRQGGETQYF
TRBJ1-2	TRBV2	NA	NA	TGTGCCAGCAGTGAAAACAGGCCAGGATTTCCCACTAACTATGGCTACACCTTC	CASSENRPGFPTNYGYTF
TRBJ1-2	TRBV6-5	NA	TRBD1	TGTGCCAGCAGACGAGGGGACAGGCCTAACTATGGCTACACCTTC	CASRRGDRPNYGYTF
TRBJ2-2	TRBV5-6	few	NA	TGTGCCAGCAGCTGGGACACCGGGGGTCACGGGGAGCTGTTTTTT	CASSWDTGGHGELFF
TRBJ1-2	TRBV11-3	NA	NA	TGTGCCAGCAGCTTAGTCCCGAAAGCGGTGTATGGCTACACCTTC	CASSLVPKAVYGYTF